This T cell receptor beta chain stems from a study of blood T cell repertoires in COVID-19 (TCRdb year 2020). Background for the entire study: Samples covering the acute and convalescent phases of COVID-19 were provided by collaborators in the United States, Italy and Spain. The samples were drawn from two sources: the first 160 participants of the ongoing ImmuneRACE study, and 1,000 to 1,500 subjects contributed by 6 global collaborators. The sample metadata nearly always contained a de-identified subject ID, COVID-19 status, age in years and sex. The prospective study material was composed of cDNA or gDNA derived from T cells, B-cell-depleted T cells, or PBMCs. Deeply sampled blood TCRbeta repertoires from subjects exposed to, actively infected with, or recovered from COVID-19 were included in the dataset. Where available, HLA class I and class II types were taken from metadata supplied by the sample provider and were not determined by assay-based typing. A freely available public database, intended as a resource for researchers studying the immune response to SARS-CoV-2, is where the repertoires were released.

Participants in the prospective study were aged about 18 to 95 years, lived in under 30 United States geographic areas, and enrolled through a virtual design. In the prospective study, participants were assigned to cohorts based on the clinical history participants reported in a screening survey and a study questionnaire. In the prospective study, mobile phlebotomists collected whole blood, serum and a nasopharyngeal or oropharyngeal swab from each participant. Participants in the prospective study had the option to provide additional blood draws and questionnaires over a roughly two-month period. Blood samples from the prospective study were shipped frozen or at room temperature prior to DNA extraction. TCRbeta CDR3 regions were amplified from genomic DNA using the immunoSEQ Assay, a bias-controlled multiplex PCR. On the study's bioinformatics: The number of nucleated cells in each sample was estimated by amplification of reference gene primers within the assay. Sequence reads were collapsed and filtered to measure the absolute abundance of every unique TCRbeta CDR3 rearrangement. For each sample, productive Simpson clonality was calculated by taking the square root of Simpson's diversity index across productive rearrangements. The table was pulled from immuneACCESS by TCRdb, which kept in-frame rearrangements only. Such tables lose some clones; where checked, under half of the loss comes from unresolved V genes, and the rest has no known cause. V and J calls and clone size are given by that table; D and trimming were obtained from the DNA. The sample includes around 230,000 clones, with 88% observed a single time. Roughly 2.4% of the sample comes from the top ten.

With respect to this clone: The antigen it recognizes is unknown. Base qualities are not provided; no much larger clone lies one nucleotide away.

Results and caveats for the whole study, not just this receptor: The quantity of clinical and demographic metadata differed by source and by participant and was supplied without curation.

The V and J ends are trimmed by 4 bases and 5 bases, leaving 13 bases between them. The germline V gene supplies CDR1 MNHEY and CDR2 SVGAGI. The CDR3 sequence holds 14 residues, the cysteine and phenylalanine included. Here the CDR3 DNA is all that survives: 42 bases in frame from base 1. This TCR was sampled from a woman between 35 and 50 years old with acute COVID-19. The sample consisted of PBMCs or T cells enriched from blood (not recorded which). The rearrangement combines TRBV6-5 with TRBJ2-3, and TRBD1 may be the D gene, going by 6 matching bases. Here the CDR3 is given as CASSSTGYEDTQYF. The nucleotide sequence is given as TGTGCCAGCAGTTCCACAGGGTATGAAGATACGCAGTATTTT.